This T cell receptor (beta chain) is from a study of CD4 T cells in relation to SARS-CoV-2 and coronaviruses. The method was immunoSEQ multiplex PCR; TCRdb's version includes in-frame clones alone and lacks a portion of them. The table shows 40,000 or so clones, with around 85% occurring only once. V lost 0 bases, J lost 5 bases, and 9 bases lay in between. Germline CDR1 SGDLS, CDR2 YYNGEE. This CDR3 spans 15 amino acids. Sample: memory CD4+ T cells from PBMCs. This TCR derives from an adult with COVID-19. The chain employs TRBV9 and TRBJ1-6, with D uncertain. CDR3 coding DNA: TGTGCCAGCAGCGTAGACATGATGAATAATTCACCCCTCCACTTT. Protein: CASSVDMMNNSPLHF.